This T cell receptor beta chain came from a study of CD8 T cells in ankylosing spondylitis (dated by TCRdb to 2015 to 2018). For context, the study as a whole: The study profiled T cell receptor beta repertoires in healthy donors and ankylosing spondylitis patients to find disease-linked TCR variants. Samples of peripheral blood were taken, and for ankylosing spondylitis patients, synovial fluid was collected as well. The full study cohort was made up of about 25 ankylosing spondylitis patients and roughly 100 healthy donors.

The germline V gene encodes CDR1 DFQATT and CDR2 SNEGSKA (reference sequence). V was cut back by 0 bases and J by 6 bases, leaving a gap of 11 bases between them. The CDR3 covers 13 residues, taking in both the cysteine and the phenylalanine. This entry keeps only the CDR3 DNA: 39 bases, framed from base 1. The reads were generated on an Illumina HiSeq 2500. TCR beta libraries were prepared by quantitative 5'-RACE with molecular barcodes. As for how the authors treated the data: To identify disease-linked TCR variants, a new computational method was used, one built on a probabilistic model of VDJ rearrangement. TCRdb itself trimmed the public reads at Q25 with fastp, ran MiXCR and retained productive beta chains. For every CDR3 protein sequence, its rows merge into one entry that carries the most common genes and DNA. The V and J calls shown here were made by TCRdb, not taken from the authors' results. Here the sample has around 390,000 distinct CDR3 sequences; around 20% occur a single time. The leading ten clones occupy 16% of the sample.

Study-wide conclusions, independent of this receptor: Blood from ankylosing spondylitis patients appeared to be characterized by a TCR beta motif made up of seven or eight highly homologous amino acid variants. Some of the motif variants had been reported before in the synovial fluid and blood of reactive arthritis patients, a finding that suggests common disease-initiation mechanisms. The disease-linked clones had a CD8+ phenotype and were found at relatively low frequencies in peripheral blood. According to the report, matched synovial fluid samples from ankylosing spondylitis patients were significantly enriched for the disease-linked clones.

About this clonotype itself: No antigen is known for it. Base quality data are lacking; no much larger clone is found one base away.

The V gene is TRBV20-1 and the J gene is TRBJ2-5; the D gene remains uncertain. The sequenced sample consisted of blood, either unsorted or a sorted T cell fraction (not recorded which). This receptor was obtained from a male donor with ankylosing spondylitis. CDR3 sequence: CSARDPGLQTQYF. The DNA sequence is TGCAGTGCTAGAGATCCGGGTTTGCAGACCCAGTACTTC.